The rows below give T cell receptor beta chains drawn from one sample of a study of blood T cell repertoires in COVID-19. This table comes from immunoSEQ multiplex PCR, and its TCRdb copy is limited to in-frame clones, with some not included. Of 300,000 to 350,000 clones detected, about 87% appear once; the ten largest clones hold about 5%. The material sequenced was PBMCs or T cells enriched from blood (not recorded which). These receptors originate from a man aged 25-40 years who had recovered from COVID-19. CDR3s include the opening cysteine and the closing phenylalanine or tryptophan. The D gene is left open where the match is weak. Size values are once, few and many counts, or a class for expanded clones, and some rows have none.

j_gene: TRBJ2-2
v_gene: TRBV11-2
abundance: -
d_gene: -
CDR3aa: CASSPVAQSIWTGELFF
CDR3nt: TGTGCCAGCAGCCCGGTGGCACAGTCTATCTGGACCGGGGAGCTGTTTTTT

j_gene: TRBJ2-5
v_gene: TRBV5-1
abundance: -
d_gene: -
CDR3aa: CASSLAFRQPQETQYF
CDR3nt: TGCGCCAGCAGCTTGGCTTTCCGACAGCCCCAAGAGACCCAGTACTTC

j_gene: TRBJ2-7
v_gene: TRBV6-5
abundance: -
d_gene: -
CDR3aa: CASSYSTGTRVYEQYF
CDR3nt: TGTGCCAGCAGTTACTCCACCGGGACAAGGGTCTACGAGCAGTACTTC

j_gene: TRBJ1-1
v_gene: TRBV5-1
abundance: -
d_gene: TRBD1
CDR3aa: CASSLAQGLDTEAFF
CDR3nt: TGCGCCAGCAGCTTGGCACAGGGGTTGGACACTGAAGCTTTCTTT

j_gene: TRBJ2-6
v_gene: TRBV24-1
abundance: -
d_gene: TRBD1
CDR3aa: CATSDSGTGGSGANVLTF
CDR3nt: TGTGCCACCAGTGATTCAGGGACAGGGGGTAGTGGGGCCAACGTCCTGACTTTC

j_gene: TRBJ2-3
v_gene: TRBV5-4
abundance: once
d_gene: -
CDR3aa: CASSLALSTDTQYF
CDR3nt: TGTGCCAGCAGCTTGGCTCTGAGCACAGATACGCAGTATTTT

j_gene: TRBJ2-7
v_gene: TRBV28
abundance: few
d_gene: -
CDR3aa: CASRGVGVPSDEQYF
CDR3nt: TGTGCCAGCAGGGGCGTCGGTGTGCCGTCAGACGAGCAGTACTTC

j_gene: TRBJ1-2
v_gene: TRBV5-8
abundance: -
d_gene: -
CDR3aa: CASSRKDSWSNYGYTF
CDR3nt: TGTGCCAGCAGCCGTAAAGACTCATGGTCTAACTATGGCTACACCTTC

j_gene: TRBJ1-1
v_gene: TRBV7-9
abundance: -
d_gene: -
CDR3aa: CASSLQGPRRSNTEAFF
CDR3nt: TGTGCCAGCAGCTTACAGGGGCCGCGACGGTCGAACACTGAAGCTTTCTTT

j_gene: TRBJ2-3
v_gene: TRBV18
abundance: -
d_gene: -
CDR3aa: CASSPTTPAADTQYF
CDR3nt: TGTGCCAGCTCACCAACTACTCCGGCGGCAGATACGCAGTATTTT

j_gene: TRBJ1-2
v_gene: TRBV10-3
abundance: -
d_gene: TRBD1
CDR3aa: CAISEDRGGNYGYTF
CDR3nt: TGTGCCATCAGTGAAGACAGGGGTGGGAACTATGGCTACACCTTC

j_gene: TRBJ1-6
v_gene: TRBV2
abundance: -
d_gene: -
CDR3aa: CASSVQGLGNSPLHF
CDR3nt: TGTGCCAGCAGTGTACAGGGCCTTGGGAATTCACCCCTCCACTTT

j_gene: TRBJ2-7
v_gene: TRBV7-2
abundance: -
d_gene: -
CDR3aa: CASSSGQVNEQYF
CDR3nt: TGTGCCAGCAGCTCGGGACAAGTAAATGAGCAGTACTTC

j_gene: TRBJ1-6
v_gene: TRBV19
abundance: -
d_gene: -
CDR3aa: CASSIGGGNSPLHF
CDR3nt: TGTGCCAGTAGTATCGGGGGAGGTAATTCACCCCTCCACTTT

j_gene: TRBJ1-1
v_gene: TRBV4-1
abundance: -
d_gene: -
CDR3aa: CASSPHGGVATEAFF
CDR3nt: TGCGCCAGCAGCCCCCACGGGGGAGTGGCCACTGAAGCTTTCTTT

j_gene: TRBJ1-4
v_gene: TRBV5-4
abundance: -
d_gene: TRBD1
CDR3aa: CASSLTGVEKLFF
CDR3nt: TGTGCCAGCAGCTTGACAGGGGTCGAAAAACTGTTTTTT

j_gene: TRBJ2-2
v_gene: TRBV7-9
abundance: few
d_gene: TRBD1
CDR3aa: CASSRTGAVTGELFF
CDR3nt: TGTGCCAGCAGCCGGACAGGGGCGGTCACCGGGGAGCTGTTTTTT

j_gene: TRBJ2-2
v_gene: TRBV18
abundance: -
d_gene: TRBD2
CDR3aa: CASSGRAGDTGELFF
CDR3nt: TGTGCCAGCTCGGGGAGAGCGGGGGACACCGGGGAGCTGTTTTTT

j_gene: TRBJ2-7
v_gene: TRBV5-6
abundance: -
d_gene: TRBD2
CDR3aa: CASSLYTSGGYEQYF
CDR3nt: TGTGCCAGCAGCTTGTATACTAGCGGGGGTTACGAGCAGTACTTC

j_gene: TRBJ1-5
v_gene: TRBV5-5
abundance: -
d_gene: TRBD1
CDR3aa: CASSLSSRGLQPQHF
CDR3nt: TGTGCCAGCAGCTTGAGTTCAAGGGGGCTTCAGCCCCAGCATTTT

j_gene: TRBJ1-2
v_gene: TRBV28
abundance: -
d_gene: TRBD1
CDR3aa: CASSLYNDRGHYGYTF
CDR3nt: TGTGCCAGCAGTTTATACAATGACAGGGGACACTATGGCTACACCTTC

j_gene: TRBJ1-1
v_gene: TRBV7-8
abundance: few
d_gene: -
CDR3aa: CASSLGVGRGEAFF
CDR3nt: TGTGCCAGCAGCTTAGGGGTAGGGAGGGGGGAAGCTTTCTTT

j_gene: TRBJ1-5
v_gene: TRBV7-2
abundance: -
d_gene: -
CDR3aa: CASSWQGSNQPQHF
CDR3nt: TGTGCCAGCAGCTGGCAGGGGTCCAATCAGCCCCAGCATTTT

j_gene: TRBJ1-1
v_gene: TRBV18
abundance: -
d_gene: -
CDR3aa: CASSPLMRGEGTEAFF
CDR3nt: TGTGCCAGCTCACCACTGATGCGGGGAGAAGGCACTGAAGCTTTCTTT

j_gene: TRBJ2-7
v_gene: TRBV5-1
abundance: -
d_gene: -
CDR3aa: CASSLAQDYEQYF
CDR3nt: TGCGCCAGCAGCTTGGCTCAGGACTACGAGCAGTACTTC

j_gene: TRBJ2-1
v_gene: TRBV6-4
abundance: -
d_gene: TRBD2
CDR3aa: CASSDSSGATYNEQFF
CDR3nt: TGTGCCAGCAGTGACTCTAGCGGGGCTACCTACAATGAGCAGTTCTTC

j_gene: TRBJ2-2
v_gene: TRBV7-9
abundance: -
d_gene: -
CDR3aa: CATQRVPGELFF
CDR3nt: TGTGCCACCCAGCGGGTTCCCGGGGAGCTGTTTTTT

j_gene: TRBJ2-5
v_gene: TRBV12-3/TRBV12-4
abundance: -
d_gene: TRBD2
CDR3aa: CASRAGGAETQYF
CDR3nt: TGTGCCAGCAGAGCGGGGGGGGCAGAGACCCAGTACTTC

j_gene: TRBJ1-1
v_gene: TRBV2
abundance: -
d_gene: -
CDR3aa: CASSEGGGPNTEAFF
CDR3nt: TGTGCCAGCAGTGAAGGAGGGGGTCCGAACACTGAAGCTTTCTTT

j_gene: TRBJ2-1
v_gene: TRBV29-1
abundance: -
d_gene: -
CDR3aa: CSVVLNEQFF
CDR3nt: TGCAGCGTTGTCCTAAATGAGCAGTTCTTC

j_gene: TRBJ1-6
v_gene: TRBV5-1
abundance: -
d_gene: TRBD1
CDR3aa: CASSLWTGKANSPLHF
CDR3nt: TGCGCCAGCAGCCTCTGGACAGGGAAAGCAAATTCACCCCTCCACTTT

j_gene: TRBJ2-7
v_gene: TRBV10-2
abundance: -
d_gene: -
CDR3aa: CASSRESYEQYF
CDR3nt: TGCGCCAGCAGTCGGGAATCCTACGAGCAGTACTTC

j_gene: TRBJ1-1
v_gene: TRBV7-2
abundance: -
d_gene: TRBD1
CDR3aa: CASSFRTGGETEAFF
CDR3nt: TGTGCCAGCAGCTTCCGGACAGGGGGGGAGACTGAAGCTTTCTTT

j_gene: TRBJ2-1
v_gene: TRBV6-5
abundance: -
d_gene: -
CDR3aa: CASSPDPPGDNEQFF
CDR3nt: TGTGCCAGCAGTCCAGACCCACCGGGGGACAATGAGCAGTTCTTC

j_gene: TRBJ2-5
v_gene: TRBV6-5
abundance: -
d_gene: TRBD2
CDR3aa: CASSYSRSSGGRAQYF
CDR3nt: TGTGCCAGCAGTTACTCGAGGTCTAGCGGGGGGAGGGCCCAGTACTTC

j_gene: TRBJ2-5
v_gene: TRBV19
abundance: -
d_gene: TRBD1
CDR3aa: CASSIFAGGETQYF
CDR3nt: TGTGCCAGTAGTATTTTCGCAGGGGGAGAGACCCAGTACTTC

j_gene: TRBJ1-5
v_gene: TRBV4-1
abundance: -
d_gene: -
CDR3aa: CASSQDGLAGNQPQHF
CDR3nt: TGCGCCAGCAGCCAAGATGGCCTTGCAGGTAATCAGCCCCAGCATTTT

j_gene: TRBJ2-1
v_gene: TRBV19
abundance: -
d_gene: -
CDR3aa: CASSIGRGSYNEQFF
CDR3nt: TGTGCCAGTAGTATAGGGAGAGGCTCCTACAATGAGCAGTTCTTC

j_gene: TRBJ2-5
v_gene: TRBV11-2
abundance: -
d_gene: TRBD2
CDR3aa: CASSRTITSGGSQETQYF
CDR3nt: TGTGCCAGCAGCCGGACGATTACTAGCGGGGGGTCCCAAGAGACCCAGTACTTC

j_gene: TRBJ2-7
v_gene: TRBV9
abundance: -
d_gene: -
CDR3aa: CASSVADSSSYEQYF
CDR3nt: TGTGCCAGCAGCGTAGCGGACAGTTCCTCCTACGAGCAGTACTTC

j_gene: TRBJ2-2
v_gene: TRBV5-5
abundance: -
d_gene: -
CDR3aa: CASSSRGNTGELFF
CDR3nt: TGTGCCAGCAGCTCCAGGGGGAACACCGGGGAGCTGTTTTTT

j_gene: TRBJ2-3
v_gene: TRBV11-3
abundance: -
d_gene: TRBD2
CDR3aa: CASSRPGLEADTQYF
CDR3nt: TGTGCCAGCAGCCGTCCGGGACTAGAGGCAGATACGCAGTATTTT

j_gene: TRBJ2-1
v_gene: TRBV27
abundance: -
d_gene: -
CDR3aa: CASSPRVYNEQFF
CDR3nt: TGTGCCAGCAGTCCCAGGGTCTACAATGAGCAGTTCTTC

j_gene: TRBJ1-6
v_gene: TRBV6-5
abundance: -
d_gene: -
CDR3aa: CASGRRVGGNSPLHF
CDR3nt: TGTGCCAGTGGGCGGAGGGTGGGAGGGAATTCACCCCTCCACTTT

j_gene: TRBJ2-3
v_gene: TRBV28
abundance: -
d_gene: TRBD1
CDR3aa: CASSYPRDRDTQYF
CDR3nt: TGTGCCAGCAGCTACCCCCGGGACAGGGATACGCAGTATTTT

j_gene: TRBJ2-7
v_gene: TRBV30
abundance: -
d_gene: TRBD1
CDR3aa: CAWSRQGREQYF
CDR3nt: TGTGCCTGGAGTAGACAGGGTCGGGAGCAGTACTTC

j_gene: TRBJ2-2
v_gene: TRBV2
abundance: -
d_gene: TRBD2
CDR3aa: CASSLAFTGELFF
CDR3nt: TGTGCCAGCTCACTAGCGTTCACCGGGGAGCTGTTTTTT

j_gene: TRBJ1-1
v_gene: TRBV5-1
abundance: -
d_gene: TRBD1
CDR3aa: CASSKDRANTEAFF
CDR3nt: TGCGCCAGCAGCAAGGACAGGGCTAACACTGAAGCTTTCTTT

j_gene: TRBJ1-1
v_gene: TRBV4-2
abundance: once
d_gene: TRBD1
CDR3aa: CASSSQQGARGTEAFF
CDR3nt: TGTGCCAGCAGCTCCCAACAGGGGGCGCGGGGGACTGAAGCTTTCTTT

j_gene: TRBJ1-2
v_gene: TRBV18
abundance: -
d_gene: -
CDR3aa: CASSPYQGEIGYTF
CDR3nt: TGTGCCAGCTCACCATACCAAGGGGAAATTGGCTACACCTTC

j_gene: TRBJ2-3
v_gene: TRBV24-1
abundance: -
d_gene: -
CDR3aa: CATSDLNRGRTDTQYF
CDR3nt: TGTGCCACCAGTGATTTGAATAGGGGAAGGACAGATACGCAGTATTTT

j_gene: TRBJ2-1
v_gene: TRBV6-5
abundance: -
d_gene: TRBD2
CDR3aa: CASRGGSYNEQFF
CDR3nt: TGTGCCAGCAGGGGGGGGTCCTACAATGAGCAGTTCTTC

j_gene: TRBJ1-4
v_gene: TRBV28
abundance: -
d_gene: TRBD1
CDR3aa: CASSSGGLGQGVEKLFF
CDR3nt: TGTGCCAGCAGTTCGGGTGGTTTAGGACAGGGGGTTGAAAAACTGTTTTTT

j_gene: TRBJ2-7
v_gene: TRBV7-4
abundance: once
d_gene: -
CDR3aa: CASSLASPGDYEQYF
CDR3nt: TGTGCCAGCAGCTTAGCTTCGCCCGGGGACTACGAGCAGTACTTC

j_gene: TRBJ2-1
v_gene: TRBV3-1/TRBV3-2
abundance: -
d_gene: TRBD2
CDR3aa: CASSRGLAGGPTSEQFF
CDR3nt: TGTGCCAGCAGTCGGGGACTAGCGGGGGGGCCAACCTCTGAGCAGTTCTTC

j_gene: TRBJ2-7
v_gene: TRBV7-9
abundance: -
d_gene: TRBD1
CDR3aa: CASSLATGGREQYF
CDR3nt: TGTGCCAGCAGCTTAGCGACAGGGGGCCGCGAGCAGTACTTC

j_gene: TRBJ2-2
v_gene: TRBV6-1
abundance: -
d_gene: TRBD1
CDR3aa: CASSETGGNTGELFF
CDR3nt: TGTGCCAGCAGTGAGACAGGGGGCAATACCGGGGAGCTGTTTTTT

j_gene: TRBJ1-3
v_gene: TRBV30
abundance: -
d_gene: -
CDR3aa: CAGVTGFSGNTIYF
CDR3nt: TGTGCCGGAGTCACAGGTTTCTCTGGAAACACCATATATTTT

j_gene: TRBJ1-1
v_gene: TRBV7-6
abundance: -
d_gene: -
CDR3aa: CASSLGSDMNTEAFF
CDR3nt: TGTGCCAGCAGCTTAGGTTCAGACATGAACACTGAAGCTTTCTTT